This passage covers 22 T cell receptor delta chains from one sample sequenced in a study of γδ T cells in repeated Plasmodium falciparum infection. TCRdb redid the clone calls on the multiplex PCR reads with CATT. The sample contains 40,000 to 55,000 delta-chain clones, about 1.9% of which appear only once. Bulk repertoires came from Vgamma9/Vdelta2+ or Vdelta2-negative gammadelta T cells flow-sorted from PBMC. Sequenced material: gamma-delta T cells from blood. The receptors were gathered from a pool of human donors (malaria-infected and uninfected, not separated).

This clone was counted a few times. The protein TCRdb lists belongs to a much larger clone and differs from this DNA's translation at residue 19, which points to a read error; the protein shown is made from the DNA. The chain links TRDV2 to TRDJ1; 11 bases match TRDD3. The J gene was missing in TCRdb and was found by matching the end of the DNA to germline. The CDR3 spans 24 residues. The germline V gene has CDR1 GEAIGNYY and CDR2 EKD. V lost 0 bases and J lost 4; bases outside the gene matches: 30. The CDR3 region is CACDTVIPYSDWGIGTNYIDKLIF. DNA for the CDR3: TGTGCCTGTGACACCGTTATCCCTTACTCAGACTGGGGGATAGGAACGAATTACATCGATAAACTCATCTTT.

As to this clone: The translation of this DNA and the TCRdb protein of a much larger clone differ at residue 3, probably owing to a read error; the protein shown here is translated from the DNA. The chain carries TRDV1 and TRDJ1; a possible D gene is TRDD2 (9 bases). In the absence of a J gene in TCRdb, the DNA was matched to germline to assign it here. The CDR3 is 21 amino acids. CDR1 TSWWSYY and CDR2 QGS come from the germline V gene. The CDR3 sequence is CAPGDPSYAVLGVIYTDKLIF. CDR3 in DNA: TGTGCTCCTGGGGATCCTTCCTACGCCGTACTGGGGGTTATATACACCGATAAACTCATCTTT.

With respect to this clone: TCRdb assigns this DNA the protein of a much larger clone, which departs from its translation at residue 4; this likely reflects a read error, and the protein shown comes from translating the DNA. This chain connects TRDV2 to TRDJ1, with 9 bases lining up with TRDD3. The J gene, not given by TCRdb, was assigned here from a germline match of the nucleotide sequence. CDR3 length: 17 amino acids. Germline values: CDR1 GEAIGNYY, CDR2 EKD. V lost 6 bases to trimming and J lost 0 bases; unmatched junction nucleotides: 13. The CDR3 DNA is TGTGCCTGTAACCCGGTCGGTCTGGGGGATTACACCGATAAACTCATCTTT. Its translation: CACNPVGLGDYTDKLIF.

This clone was found many times. This DNA translates differently at residue 19 from the TCRdb protein, which is that of a much larger clone; a read error is likely, and the protein shown is the DNA's own translation. A V gene of TRDV1 was called, but no J gene was assigned; the D call TRDD3 from the table was never checked on the DNA. CDR1 is TSWWSYY, CDR2 QGS, per germline. The CDR3 has 21 residues. The CDR3 region has the DNA TGTGCTCTTGGGAAGGGGATTCTTTGGTGGGGGATACCAAAGTACACCGATAAACCCATCTTT. This gives the protein CALGKGILWWGIPKYTDKPIF.

This clone was found a few times. TCRdb records a much larger clone's protein for this DNA, with a difference at residue 17 that likely arises from a read error; the protein given is the translation of the DNA. J is TRDJ1 and V is TRDV1; 13 nucleotides agree with TRDD3. Assignment of the J gene here rests on matching the DNA to germline, because TCRdb gives none. The length of the CDR3 is 20 residues. Germline lookup yields CDR1 TSWWSYY and CDR2 QGS. CDR3: CALDAGPYWGIRPYTDRLIF. CDR3 nucleotide sequence: TGTGCTCTTGATGCGGGGCCTTACTGGGGGATACGCCCGTACACCGATAGACTCATCTTT.

This clone was seen ten or more times. The protein that TCRdb holds for this DNA derives from a much larger clone and differs from the translated DNA at residue 5, which likely indicates a read error; the protein shown here is translated from the DNA. The rearrangement links TRDV2 to TRDJ1; 12 nucleotides agree with TRDD3. CDR1 GEAIGNYY and CDR2 EKD come from the germline V gene. This CDR3 contains 18 residues. V lost 3 bases to trimming and J lost 2 bases; unmatched junction nucleotides: 12. This CDR3 is CACDLVLGDTRETDKLIF. In nucleotides, the CDR3 is TGTGCCTGTGACCTGGTACTGGGGGATACAAGAGAGACCGATAAACTCATCTTT.

This clone occurred a few times. This DNA translates differently at residue 4 from the TCRdb protein, which is that of a much larger clone; a read error is likely, and the protein shown is the DNA's own translation. The J gene is TRDJ1, the V gene TRDV2; D is ambiguous. The J gene, not given by TCRdb, was assigned here from a germline match of the nucleotide sequence. V shed 6 bases and J shed 4 bases, with 17 bases lying between them. In germline, CDR1 is GEAIGNYY, CDR2 EKD. The CDR3 has 14 residues. DNA of the CDR3: TGTGCCTGTAACAAGGTAGGGGTCGTCGATAAACTCATCTTT. Translated: CACNKVGVVDKLIF.

The table lists this clone with a few counts. The amino acid sequence in TCRdb belongs to a much larger clone and departs from this DNA's translation at residue 9, likely a sequencing read error; the sequence shown is translated from the DNA. This sequence joins TRDV2 and TRDJ1, with D unresolved. TCRdb gives no J gene; it was assigned here by matching the DNA to germline. V was trimmed by 2 bases and J by 7 bases, leaving 13 bases between them. The CDR3 totals 13 residues. In germline, CDR1 is GEAIGNYY, CDR2 EKD. CDR3 in amino acids: CACDSVGVGKLIF. Written as DNA, the CDR3 is TGTGCCTGTGACAGTGTAGGAGTCGGTAAACTCATCTTT.

By share of the sample, this clone is medium-sized. This sample also contains other DNA sequences that code for the same CDR3. The chain joins TRDV1 to TRDJ1, with D hard to call. Trimming took off 1 base at V and 8 bases at J, with 20 bases between the two ends. CDR1 is TSWWSYY and CDR2 is QGS in the germline V gene. The CDR3 length is 16 residues. The CDR3 region is CALGEPLWSGSPKLIF. The DNA for the CDR3 is TGTGCTCTTGGGGAACCCCTCTGGAGTGGAAGCCCAAAACTCATCTTT.

This clone occurred many times. TCRdb assigns this DNA the protein of a much larger clone, which departs from its translation at residue 8; this likely reflects a read error, and the protein shown comes from translating the DNA. The chain links TRDV3 to TRDJ1; D might be TRDD2 (6 bases). In the absence of a J gene in TCRdb, the DNA was matched to germline to assign it here. V lost 5 bases and J 3 bases, leaving 16 bases between the germline ends. Germline CDR1 TVYSNPD, CDR2 GDNSRS (reference sequence). The CDR3 totals 13 residues. The DNA for the CDR3 is TGTGCCCTTCCTCTTGTTCTAGCCGATAAACTCATCTTT. As protein: CALPLVLADKLIF.

Note on this clone: The protein that TCRdb holds for this DNA derives from a much larger clone and differs from the translated DNA at residue 7, which likely indicates a read error; the protein shown here is translated from the DNA. This chain links TRDV3 with TRDJ1; 10 nucleotides agree with TRDD3. TCRdb does not report a J gene; here it was assigned by matching the DNA to germline references. The length of the CDR3 is 16 residues. Germline CDR1 reads TVYSNPD; CDR2 reads GDNSRS (reference sequence). Trimming took 2 bases from V and 2 from J; bases not matched to a gene: 11. The CDR3 nucleotides are TGTGCCTTTTTCTCCGGAAGACTGGGGGATACCGATAAACTCATCTTT. Its translation is CAFFSGRLGDTDKLIF.

This clone was found a few times. The protein that TCRdb holds for this DNA derives from a much larger clone and differs from the translated DNA at residue 10, which likely indicates a read error; the protein shown here is translated from the DNA. V usage is TRDV1 and J usage is TRDJ1, with 8 positions matching TRDD3. The J gene, absent from TCRdb, was called here by matching the DNA to germline. V lost 3 bases to trimming and J lost 1 base; unmatched junction nucleotides: 34. CDR1 TSWWSYY and CDR2 QGS come from the germline V gene. This CDR3 contains 25 residues. CDR3 protein: CALGDKVSYAPRRHYWGYFTDKLIF. CDR3 nucleotide sequence: TGTGCTCTTGGGGATAAGGTATCCTACGCGCCCAGGCGTCATTACTGGGGATACTTCACCGATAAACTCATCTTT.

A few counts support this clone. TCRdb's protein for this DNA is that of a much larger clone and differs from the translation at residue 14, likely a read error; the protein shown is the DNA translation. This chain connects TRDV1 to TRDJ1; 13 nucleotides match TRDD3. TCRdb supplies no J gene; here it was assigned by aligning the nucleotide sequence to germline. V lost 3 bases and J lost 3; bases outside the gene matches: 16. Germline V gene lookup returns CDR1 TSWWSYY and CDR2 QGS. This CDR3 comprises 20 residues. CDR3: CALGDAFPYWGIRRADKLIF. CDR3 sequence (DNA): TGTGCTCTTGGGGACGCATTCCCTTACTGGGGGATACGGAGGGCCGATAAACTCATCTTT.

About this clone: At the DNA level, this CDR3 is encoded by other sequences in the same sample as well. TRDV1 is the V gene, and the J gene was not called; the D call of TRDD3 is as the table states it, not checked on the DNA. This CDR3 has 25 amino acids. CDR1 is TSWWSYY and CDR2 is QGS in the germline V gene. The CDR3 is CALGEQGFSQVLGDTISPWTDKLIF. The CDR3 region has the DNA TGTGCCCTTGGGGAACAGGGCTTCTCACAAGTACTGGGGGATACCATATCGCCGTGGACCGATAAACTCATCTTC.

Concerning this clone: With a far larger clone one base away, a read error is the likely cause. Other DNA sequences in this sample translate to the same CDR3. The chain couples TRDV1 to TRDJ1; 8 bases align to TRDD3. The J gene, missing from TCRdb, was assigned here through DNA to germline matching. The CDR3 consists of 25 residues. Germline CDR1 is TSWWSYY and CDR2 is QGS. The CDR3 DNA sequence: TGTGCCCTTGGGGATAAGGTATCCTACGTGCCCAGGCGTCATTACTGGGGATACTTCACCGATAAACTCATCTTT. As protein: CALGDKVSYVPRRHYWGYFTDKLIF.

There are many counts of this clone. TCRdb's listed protein matches a much larger clone and diverges from this DNA's translation at residue 3, likely through a read error; the protein shown comes from the DNA. The chain couples TRDV2 to TRDJ1; 9 bases are a match to TRDD3. No J gene is reported in TCRdb; it was inferred here by comparing the DNA with germline. The CDR3 extends over 17 amino acids. CDR1 GEAIGNYY and CDR2 EKD come from the germline V gene. The DNA of the CDR3 is TGTGCCCGTGACCCGGTCGGTCTGGGGGATTACACCGATAAACTCATCTTT. Translation: CARDPVGLGDYTDKLIF.

This clone was detected only a few times. The TCRdb protein, from a much larger clone, departs from this DNA's translation at residue 7, likely by read error; the protein shown derives from the DNA. The chain combines TRDV2 with TRDJ1; D is uncertain. As TCRdb names no J gene, one was assigned here on the basis of a DNA match to germline. The CDR3 spans 15 residues. Germline CDR1 and CDR2: GEAIGNYY and EKD. Trimming shortened V by 3 bases and J by 4 bases, and 17 bases separated the two germline ends. The CDR3 DNA reads as TGTGCCTGTGACCCCCTGTGGAGCGGACGCGATAAACTCATCTTT. Translation gives CACDPLWSGRDKLIF.

This clone showed up many times. This likely traces to a read error, being one base from a far larger clone. Other nucleotide sequences in the sample specify the same CDR3. This rearrangement joins TRDV2 to TRDJ1, with TRDD3 matching over 10 bases. Unmatched junction bases numbered 16, after V lost 1 base and J lost 0 bases. Germline V CDR1 and CDR2: GEAIGNYY, EKD. The CDR3 loop spans 20 amino acids. CDR3 region: CACDTHPRMLGDRYTDKLIF. The DNA for the CDR3 is TGTGCCTGTGACACGCATCCCCGGATGCTGGGGGATAGGTACACCGATAAACTCATCTTT.

This clone was detected many times. The protein TCRdb gives is from a much larger clone and does not agree with this DNA's translation at residue 3, likely a read error; the protein shown here comes from the DNA. The chain employs TRDV3 and TRDJ1; 10 bases align to TRDD3. The J segment lost 3 bases and the V segment lost 5 bases, leaving 12 bases of the junction unmatched. The CDR3 extends over 15 amino acids. Looked up from germline, CDR1 is TVYSNPD and CDR2 is GDNSRS (reference sequence). As DNA, the CDR3 is TGTGCCCTTCGAGGTTACTGGGGGATTCCCGATAAACTCATCTTT. This translates into CALRGYWGIPDKLIF.

Ten or more counts support this clone. This DNA's translation differs at residue 10 from TCRdb's protein, which comes from a much larger clone; a read error is likely, and the protein shown is translated from the DNA. The V call is TRDV2, the J call TRDJ3; D perhaps matches TRDD3 (6 bases). No J gene was available from TCRdb, and it was assigned here by a germline match of the DNA. Trimming removed 0 bases at V and 2 bases at J, with 13 bases between. This CDR3 region has 18 residues. Germline V lookup: CDR1 GEAIGNYY, CDR2 EKD. Here the CDR3 DNA reads TGTGCCTGTGACACCGTGGGGATTGATCCCTGGGACACCCGACAGATGTTTTTC. It codes for CACDTVGIDPWDTRQMFF.

This clone has just a few counts. The amino acid sequence in TCRdb belongs to a much larger clone and departs from this DNA's translation at residue 15, likely a sequencing read error; the sequence shown is translated from the DNA. The V gene call is TRDV1, and the J gene call is absent; TRDD3 was called by the table and not checked on the DNA. The CDR3 length is 17 residues. Germline CDR1 and CDR2: TSWWSYY and QGS. The CDR3 is CALGSLPRTGVTDKPIF. The CDR3 bases are TGTGCTCTTGGGTCCCTTCCACGTACTGGGGTTACCGATAAACCCATCTTT.

This clone was seen only a few times. This likely stems from a read error, as it lies one base from a far larger clone. This sample also contains other DNA sequences that code for the same CDR3. The rearrangement joins TRDV2 to TRDJ1; 10 nucleotides line up with TRDD3. The J gene is not listed in TCRdb, so it was assigned here from a DNA match to germline. The CDR3 loop spans 21 amino acids. Germline V gene data show CDR1 as GEAIGNYY and CDR2 as EKD. J gave up 5 bases and V 0 bases, and 23 bases lay outside the gene matches. CDR3 protein: CACDTIGHTGGSSHATDKLIF. The CDR3 DNA sequence: TGTGCCTGTGACACCATCGGGCATACTGGGGGATCCTCCCACGCCACTGATAAACTCATCTTT.